This paragraph covers one TCR beta chain sequence. This clonotype was found a few times. The specificity of this receptor is unknown. Base qualities were left out, and no much larger clone turns up one base away. Stable Graves' hyperthyroidism was defined as the absence of progression to ophthalmopathy over 18 months of follow-up. Hyperthyroidism patients were newly diagnosed, with disease duration under 2 months, and aged 18 to 65 years. Any patient with an uncontrolled infection, another autoimmune disease, pregnancy or lactation was excluded. Diagnoses were based on clinical symptoms, serum thyroxine and TRAb, thyroid ultrasound and orbital computed tomography. PBMCs were isolated from more than 8 ml of fresh peripheral blood by Ficoll-Paque density gradient centrifugation. Trizol reagent was used to extract total RNA, and RNA quality was then checked on an Agilent 2100 Bioanalyzer. V was cut back by 4 bases and J by 1 base, leaving a gap of 8 bases between them. The CDR3 sequence holds 14 residues, the cysteine and phenylalanine included. Kept here is only the CDR3 DNA, which spans 42 bases and is read in frame from base 1. The germline V gene encodes CDR1 SGHRS and CDR2 YFSETQ.

This sample stems from a study of T cells in Graves' hyperthyroidism and ophthalmopathy (dated by TCRdb to about 2019). Looking at the study overall: Peripheral blood was sampled at the time of initial diagnosis, prior to any treatment. Thyroid tissue and blood T-cell repertoires from more than five Graves' hyperthyroidism patients were also compared in the study. Prospective prediction of ophthalmopathy was tested in an independent validation cohort consisting of roughly 20 hyperthyroidism patients and approximately 16 patients who later progressed to ophthalmopathy. Once sampling was done, hyperthyroidism patients were given methimazole at a starting dose of 30 mg daily, whereas ophthalmopathy patients were given high-dose intravenous methylprednisolone. The approximately 98 discovery patients were randomly divided into training and test sets at a 7:3 ratio. The paper describes TCR Vbeta CDR3 sequencing of roughly 130 peripheral blood samples, made up of approximately 40 ophthalmopathy patients, 70 to 75 hyperthyroidism patients and 17 progressor patients. A discovery cohort of about a hundred patients, 43 with Graves' ophthalmopathy and roughly 59 with stable Graves' hyperthyroidism, was used to find distinguishing TCR V-J signatures. General findings and caveats noted by the study authors: In validation, the model predicted progression to ophthalmopathy with approximately 71% sensitivity and less than 80% specificity, a median of about 6 months before onset. Sample size was not statistically predetermined, and blinding of investigators to group allocation was not performed. Most expanded thyroid clonotypes (frequency above 0.001) were also detected in blood, suggesting blood repertoires may reflect thyroid immune responses. Ophthalmopathy was separated from stable hyperthyroidism by a 13 V-J signature model, with about 88% sensitivity and about 84% specificity obtained in cross-validation and 80%/75% obtained in testing.

Amplification of TCR beta CDR3 regions was carried out from RNA transcripts. A first-round RT-PCR of the TCR CDR3 used the HTBI primer set with the Qiagen OneStep RT-PCR kit. Libraries were constructed in a second round of multiplex PCR, after which size selection and purification were carried out. The libraries were sequenced on an Illumina HiSeq2000 using paired-end 100 bp reads. In the source study's methods: Raw data were processed with SOAPnuke, discarding reads with adapters, uncalled bases, mean Phred below 15, or no exact constant-primer or identifier match. COPE v1.2.5 was used to merge high-quality paired reads, and clonotypes were defined as unique nucleotide sequences. Clonotypes were aligned to IMGT TRBV, TRBD and TRBJ reference segments using MiTCR v1.1. The analysis was restricted to V-J combinations with a frequency above 0.0001, which together covered approximately 99% of the repertoires. A TCS score was defined as the ratio between F50 (clonal expansion) and ExV (chaos), using BLOSUM62-based TCRdist between CDR3 peptides within each V-J. Welch's t-statistics and random forest reduced roughly 540 V-J features to about 13, which were used in a naive Bayes classifier (R e1071). TCRdb reprocessed the public reads (quality trimming at Q25 with fastp, clone calling with MiXCR) and kept in-frame beta chains. Duplicate CDR3 protein sequences are folded into a single record with the most common DNA and genes. These V and J calls rely on TCRdb rather than the paper's analysis. This sample has a few hundred thousand distinct CDR3 sequences in its table, and about a fifth of those were observed once. 3.7% of the sample goes to the ten largest clones.

This sequence uses TRBV5-1 and TRBJ2-2; the D gene is unclear. The TCR sequence derives from a woman aged 18-29 years with Graves' hyperthyroidism. Material for sequencing was blood. CDR3 loop: CASSRSGNTGELFF. The sequence in DNA is TGCGCCAGCAGCCGATCAGGGAACACCGGGGAGCTGTTTTTT.